The clone carrying this T cell receptor (beta chain) has just a few counts. Its matching antigen is unknown. Through a sample-barcoded 5' primer and a J-beta primer mix, a second PCR was run for about 7 to 12 cycles. TCRdb analysed the 5' RACE reads with MiXCR anew, one entry per CDR3 protein. The table records about 800,000 distinct CDR3 sequences, roughly 25% of them present only once. V was pared by 3 bases and J by 6 bases, with 8 bases between. This CDR3 spans 12 amino acids. Looked up from germline, CDR1 is SQVTM and CDR2 is ANQGSEA. This entry belongs to a study of blood T cells in healthy people across ages. The study's findings and limits: Older age coincided with a roughly linear decline in TCR beta diversity per million T cells.

The sample also formed part of further work on T cells of mothers and their children.

The gene calls are TRBV29-1 and TRBJ2-2; D is uncertain. The sequence was collected from a boy aged 5-17 years in good health. Sequencing was done on a sample of blood. CDR3 loop: CSVDTGPGELFF. For the CDR3, the DNA is TGCAGCGTTGACACTGGGCCCGGGGAGCTGTTTTTT.